This T cell receptor (beta chain) derives from a study of OX40 agonist ivuxolimab in advanced cancers. Study details: The study treated patients with ivuxolimab, an agonistic anti-OX40 (CD134) antibody. Findings and limits, study-wide: Antigen targets of the expanded peripheral T cells went undetermined.

No patient had autoimmune disease or received systemic immunosuppression. Germline V lookup: CDR1 GTSNPN, CDR2 SVGIG (reference sequence). The CDR3 is 12 residues long. V was clipped by 3 bases and J by 7 bases, with 9 bases between them. Method: immunoSEQ multiplex PCR; TCRdb's copy keeps in-frame clones and lacks some. The table lists about 82,000 clones, about nine tenths of them singletons. About this clone: No antigen is known for it.

This TCR derives from an adult with an advanced solid tumor such as melanoma, head and neck, liver or kidney cancer. Material: CD4+ or CD8+ T cells sorted from blood, obtained in a trial of the OX40 agonist ivuxolimab. This chain links TRBV30 with TRBJ2-2; the D is unclear. DNA for the CDR3: TGTGCCTGGAGAGGGTTGGGCGGGGAGCTGTTTTTT. Translating gives CAWRGLGGELFF.